This TCR beta chain was found in a study of blood T cell repertoires in COVID-19. Using immunoSEQ multiplex PCR, the repertoire was profiled, and TCRdb retains in-frame clones only, with some absent. The table includes approximately 440,000 clones, about 92% detected once. Cohorts were based on clinical histories the participants reported. Between the trimmed V and J ends, which lost 6 bases and 8 bases, there was a span of 18 bases. Germline lookup yields CDR1 SGHTA and CDR2 FQGNSA. CDR3 length: 14 amino acids. The TCR sequence derives from a man aged 18 to 30 who had recovered from COVID-19. The rearrangement joins TRBV7-2 to TRBJ2-3; D might be TRBD2 (5 bases). Source material: PBMCs or T cells enriched from blood (not recorded which). The CDR3 coding sequence is TGTGCCAGCAGTCGGACTGGCGAGGGTGGTACGCAGTATTTT. This sequence encodes CASSRTGEGGTQYF.